Below, one T cell receptor beta chain is given with its context. The sample originates from a study of blood T cell repertoires in COVID-19. Study as a whole: Acute and convalescent COVID-19 specimens originated in the United States, Italy and Spain. In each case, the material was cDNA or gDNA derived from T cells, B-cell-depleted T cells, or PBMCs.

The CDR3 contains 14 residues. The germline V gene encodes CDR1 SQVTM and CDR2 ANQGSEA. V gave up 4 bases and J gave up 4 bases, with 15 bases separating them. As processed by the authors: Reference gene primer amplification in the assay estimated nucleated cell counts. Sequencing used immunoSEQ multiplex PCR; TCRdb keeps in-frame clones, though not all of them. D and trimming come from the DNA, and the V and J calls and clone size come from that table. In the table there are over 120,000 clones, 75% to 90% of which are singletons. The clonotype originates from a human donor in a cohort sampled during active COVID-19. Sample: peripheral blood. J is TRBJ2-3 and V is TRBV29-1; D might be TRBD2 (7 bases). The CDR3 sequence is CSVGVLGGPDTQYF. The CDR3 DNA follows: TGCAGCGTTGGGGTTCTGGGGGGGCCAGATACGCAGTATTTT.